A selection of T cell receptor beta chains follows, all from one sample in a study of memory CD4+ T cells and cytomegalovirus serostatus. TCRdb keeps only in-frame clones here, not all; method: immunoSEQ multiplex PCR. The sample lists under 55,000 clones; 65% to 85% were seen once. The material sequenced was memory CD4+ T cells from blood. The receptors originated from an adult in good health and CMV-seropositive. Both conserved end residues are part of each CDR3. Fields, in order: J gene, clone size, V gene, D gene, CDR3 protein, CDR3 DNA. D genes are given only for firm matches. Clone sizes are given selectively: once, few, many, or a class where the clone is expanded.

TRBJ2-7 NA TRBV9 TRBD2 CASSVDSGIPYEQYF TGTGCCAGCAGCGTAGACAGCGGGATTCCCTACGAGCAGTACTTC
TRBJ1-1 NA TRBV19 NA CASPNDMNTEAFF TGTGCCAGCCCAAATGACATGAACACTGAAGCTTTCTTT
TRBJ1-6 NA TRBV5-8 NA CASSLRDGFYNSPLHF TGTGCCAGCAGCTTGCGGGACGGTTTTTATAATTCACCCCTCCACTTT
TRBJ2-2 NA TRBV7-3 TRBD2 CASSLDGRETGELFF TGTGCCAGCAGCTTAGACGGGCGGGAGACCGGGGAGCTGTTTTTT
TRBJ1-1 NA TRBV4-2 NA CASSQVNGAGGTEAFF TGTGCCAGCAGCCAAGTGAACGGCGCGGGAGGGACTGAAGCTTTCTTT
TRBJ1-5 NA TRBV19 TRBD1 CASSFTGTVNQPQHF TGTGCCAGTAGTTTCACCGGGACAGTCAATCAGCCCCAGCATTTT
TRBJ1-1 NA TRBV15 NA CATSRDPGHSNTEAFF TGTGCCACCAGCAGAGACCCGGGACATTCGAACACTGAAGCTTTCTTT
TRBJ1-1 NA TRBV28 NA CASSTQGSRTEAFF TGTGCCAGCAGCACGCAGGGAAGTCGAACTGAAGCTTTCTTT
TRBJ2-2 NA TRBV9 NA CASSVNPGSNTGELFF TGTGCCAGCAGCGTAAATCCGGGGTCGAACACCGGGGAGCTGTTTTTT
TRBJ2-2 NA TRBV2 TRBD2 CASSGRAGEEVGELFF TGTGCCAGCAGTGGTAGAGCGGGAGAAGAGGTCGGGGAGCTGTTTTTT
TRBJ1-5 NA TRBV19 TRBD1 CASSLTGGNQPQHF TGTGCCAGTAGCCTCACAGGGGGTAATCAGCCCCAGCATTTT
TRBJ1-2 NA TRBV7-9 NA CASSLGASPPYDGYTF TGTGCCAGCAGCTTAGGGGCATCCCCACCCTATGATGGCTACACCTTC
TRBJ1-1 once TRBV18 TRBD1 CASSPQGQHTEAFF TGTGCCAGCTCACCACAGGGACAGCACACTGAAGCTTTCTTT
TRBJ2-2 NA TRBV5-1 NA CASSPQPGPNTGELFF TGCGCCAGCAGCCCGCAGCCGGGCCCGAACACCGGGGAGCTGTTTTTT
TRBJ2-1 NA TRBV28 NA CASSLPSDPYNEQFF TGTGCCAGCAGTTTACCGAGTGACCCCTACAATGAGCAGTTCTTC
TRBJ2-3 NA TRBV29-1 NA CSGRQPSTDTQYF TGCAGCGGAAGACAGCCTAGCACAGATACGCAGTATTTT
TRBJ1-1 few TRBV9 NA CASSVGGEGGNTEAFF TGTGCCAGCAGCGTAGGGGGAGAAGGTGGGAACACTGAAGCTTTCTTT
TRBJ1-1 NA TRBV6-6 NA CASRGGLENTEAFF TGTGCCAGCAGGGGGGGACTGGAGAACACTGAAGCTTTCTTT
TRBJ1-2 once TRBV6-6 NA CASSNPLYGYTF TGTGCCAGCAGCAACCCCCTCTATGGCTACACCTTC
TRBJ1-6 NA TRBV29-1 NA CSVDIAGLGTLHF TGCAGCGTTGATATCGCCGGCCTCGGAACCCTCCACTTT
TRBJ1-5 NA TRBV4-3 NA CASSQERLSNQPQHF TGCGCCAGCAGCCAAGAACGCCTTAGCAATCAGCCCCAGCATTTT
TRBJ2-3 few TRBV7-3 NA CASSLRTGRADTQYF TGTGCCAGCAGCTTAAGAACGGGGAGAGCAGATACGCAGTATTTT
TRBJ2-1 NA TRBV6-6 NA CASSDQVERLEQFF TGTGCCAGCAGTGACCAAGTTGAGCGGCTGGAGCAGTTCTTC
TRBJ2-1 NA TRBV5-1 NA CASSSGYYNEQFF TGCGCCAGCAGCAGCGGATACTACAATGAGCAGTTCTTC
TRBJ1-1 NA TRBV6-5 NA CASNRGGADTEAFF TGTGCCAGCAATAGAGGGGGGGCGGACACTGAAGCTTTCTTT